A single sample is the source of the 3 T cell receptor beta chains below, sequenced in a study of cytomegalovirus exposure and HLA in healthy donors. PCR was performed using 60 Vbeta and 13 Jbeta primers. The assay was immunoSEQ multiplex PCR, and TCRdb's table has in-frame clones only and misses some. The repertoire has some 160,000 clones, 70% to 80% of them found once; the top ten carry approximately 1.5%. The sequenced sample was PBMCs. The receptors shown here come from a man in his forties or fifties in good health and CMV-seronegative.

The genes are TRBV9 and TRBJ2-2; 11 bases align to TRBD2. Germline V gene data show CDR1 as SGDLS and CDR2 as YYNGEE. V lost 4 bases and J lost 3; bases outside the gene matches: 17. This CDR3 is built from 20 residues. CDR3 nucleotides: TGTGCCAGCAGCCCCGTTCTCTTTCTTAGCGGGAGGGCCTACACCGGGGAGCTGTTTTTT. Its translation: CASSPVLFLSGRAYTGELFF. The full variable domain, completed using reference TRBV9 and TRBJ2-2, is DSGVTQTPKHLITATGQRVTLRCSPRSGDLSVYWYQQSLDQGLQFLIQYYNGEERAKGNILERFSAQQFPDLHSELNLSSLELGDSALYFCASSPVLFLSGRAYTGELFFGEGSRLTVL.

This chain uses TRBV5-5 with TRBJ2-3; 11 bases fit TRBD2. CDR1 is SGHKS and CDR2 is YYEKEE in the germline V gene (reference sequence). Losses at the gene ends were 4 bases for V and 0 bases for J; bases not matched to a gene: 10. The CDR3 contains 18 residues. The CDR3: CASSRSSGRSSSTDTQYF. For the CDR3, the DNA is TGTGCCAGCAGCCGCTCTAGCGGGAGGTCCTCTAGCACAGATACGCAGTATTTT. The full variable domain, its missing parts supplied by reference TRBV5-5 and TRBJ2-3, is DAGVTQSPTHLIKTRGQQVTLRCSPISGHKSVSWYQQVLGQGPQFIFQYYEKEERGRGNFPDRFSARQFPNYSSELNVNALLLGDSALYLCASSRSSGRSSSTDTQYFGPGTRLTVL.

The V call is TRBV11-3, the J call TRBJ2-7, with 10 bases matching TRBD2. There are 13 residues in the CDR3. The trim removed 4 bases at V and 9 bases at J, leaving 6 bases unmatched. Germline V gene sequence: CDR1 SGHNT, CDR2 YENEEA. The CDR3 spells CASSSSGGNGQYF. CDR3 nucleotides: TGTGCCAGCAGCTCTAGCGGGGGCAACGGGCAGTACTTC.